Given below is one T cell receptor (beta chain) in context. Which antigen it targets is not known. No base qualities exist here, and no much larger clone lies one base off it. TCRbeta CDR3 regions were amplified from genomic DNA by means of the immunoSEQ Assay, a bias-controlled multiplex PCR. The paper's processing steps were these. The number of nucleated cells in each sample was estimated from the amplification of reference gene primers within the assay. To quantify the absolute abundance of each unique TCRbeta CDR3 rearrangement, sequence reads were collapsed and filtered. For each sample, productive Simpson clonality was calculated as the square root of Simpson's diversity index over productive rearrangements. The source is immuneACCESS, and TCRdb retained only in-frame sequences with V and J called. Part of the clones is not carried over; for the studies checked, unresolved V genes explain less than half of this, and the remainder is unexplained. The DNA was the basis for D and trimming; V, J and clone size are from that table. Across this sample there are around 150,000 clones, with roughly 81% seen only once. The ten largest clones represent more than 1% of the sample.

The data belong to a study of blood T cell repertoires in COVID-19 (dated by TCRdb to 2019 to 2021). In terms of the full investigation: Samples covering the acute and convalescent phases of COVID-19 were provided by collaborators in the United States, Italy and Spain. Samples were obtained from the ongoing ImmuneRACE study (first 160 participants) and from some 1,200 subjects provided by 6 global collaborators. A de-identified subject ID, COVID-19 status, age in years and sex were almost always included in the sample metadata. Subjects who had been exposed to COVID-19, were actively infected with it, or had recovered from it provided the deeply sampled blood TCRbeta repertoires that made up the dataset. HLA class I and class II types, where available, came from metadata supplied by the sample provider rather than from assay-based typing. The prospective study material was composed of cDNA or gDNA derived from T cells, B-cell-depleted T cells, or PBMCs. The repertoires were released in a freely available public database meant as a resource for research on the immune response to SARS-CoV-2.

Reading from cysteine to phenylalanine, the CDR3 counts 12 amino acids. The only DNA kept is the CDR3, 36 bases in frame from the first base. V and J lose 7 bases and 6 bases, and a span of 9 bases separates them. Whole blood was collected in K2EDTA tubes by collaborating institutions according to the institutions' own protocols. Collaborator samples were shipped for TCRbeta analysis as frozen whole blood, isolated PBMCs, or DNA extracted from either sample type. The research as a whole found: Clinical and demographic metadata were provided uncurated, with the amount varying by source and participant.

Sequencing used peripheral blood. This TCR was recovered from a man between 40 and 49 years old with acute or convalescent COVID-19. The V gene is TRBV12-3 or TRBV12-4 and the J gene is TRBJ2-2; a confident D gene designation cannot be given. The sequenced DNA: TGTGCCAGCATATTTAGTTCCGGGGAGCTGTTTTTT. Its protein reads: CASIFSSGELFF.